The sequence of this TCR beta chain was determined in a study of T-cell reconstitution after alpha-beta-depleted transplantation in children. As for this clonotype: The antigen remains undetermined.

For TCRbeta, the library was prepared with unique molecular identifiers. TCRdb recomputed calls from the PCR reads with MiXCR, one row per CDR3 protein. The table includes about 210,000 distinct CDR3 sequences, about 15% detected once. Study findings and constraints: The origin of high day-60 TCRbeta diversity in some patients lay in surviving recipient T cells and thymic progenitors. At one year after transplant, newly produced T cells mostly accounted for T-cell counts and diversity. By about two months after transplant, alpha-beta T cells reportedly arose from several hundred graft clones that had expanded.

The germline V gene encodes CDR1 LGHDT and CDR2 YNNKEL (reference sequence). V lost 6 bases and J 8 bases, leaving 11 bases between the germline ends. The CDR3 covers 13 residues. The rearrangement uses TRBV3-1 and TRBJ1-6, with D possibly TRBD1 on 6 matching bases. This sequence originates from a male patient between 2 and 9 years old who had a stem cell transplant for acute lymphoblastic leukemia, so the T cells may come from the graft donor. The sequencing here drew on PBMCs, mostly from graft donor cells, taken 360 days after TCRalphabeta/CD19-depleted stem cell transplant. CDR3 nucleotide sequence: TGTGCCAGCAGTATTTCAGGGGATTCACCCCTCCACTTT. Translated, it gives CASSISGDSPLHF.